This T cell receptor beta chain is drawn from a study of shared clonotypes between healthy human individuals. About the research overall: Per donor, three plates held CD4 naive cells, three held CD4 memory, two held CD8 naive and one held CD8 memory.

Looked up from germline, CDR1 is SGHRS and CDR2 is YFSETQ. V was pared by 3 bases and J by 3 bases, with 16 bases of the junction left unmatched. The CDR3 runs 19 residues. Data came from immunoSEQ multiplex PCR; TCRdb stores just in-frame clones and leaves some out. The table lists approximately 1.5 million clones, approximately 98.5% of them singletons, with about 0.35% in the top ten. All donors were healthy HIV-negative adults lacking recent acute infections or vaccinations. Partitioning of CD4+ cells yielded a CD45RA+ naive subset and a CD45RA-negative memory subset. Sequenced input: naive CD4+ T cells sorted from blood. Regarding subset: CD45RA+ positively selected. The receptor comes from a man aged 25-40 years in good health. V gene TRBV5-1 combines with J gene TRBJ2-3, with TRBD2 identical over 10 bases. The CDR3 here is CASSSRLASGGILTDTQYF. As DNA, the CDR3 is TGCGCCAGCAGCTCCCGCTTGGCTAGCGGGGGAATCTTGACAGATACGCAGTATTTT. Combining the CDR3 with reference TRBV5-1 and TRBJ2-3 gives the whole variable domain KAGVTQTPRYLIKTRGQQVTLSCSPISGHRSVSWYQQTPGQGLQFLFEYFSETQRNKGNFPGRFSGRQFSNSRSEMNVSTLELGDSALYLCASSSRLASGGILTDTQYFGPGTRLTVL.